The source of this TCR beta chain is a study of control samples from healthy donors and cancer patients. Method: immunoSEQ multiplex PCR; TCRdb's copy keeps in-frame clones and lacks some. The data contain about 130,000 clones, 80% to 95% of them seen just once; the ten biggest clones take up less than 7%. This clone is a singleton in its sample. Sequenced input: blood. The clonotype comes from a man aged 18-30 years in good health.

CDR3 sequence reads: CAISATGKYGYTF. For the CDR3, the DNA is TGTGCCATCAGTGCTACAGGGAAATATGGCTACACCTTC. The J gene is TRBJ1-2, the V gene TRBV10-3, with D possibly TRBD1 on 6 matching bases. With 4 bases removed from V and 5 bases from J, the gap between germline ends came to 11 bases. There are 13 residues in the CDR3. The germline V gene has CDR1 ENHRY and CDR2 SYGVKD.